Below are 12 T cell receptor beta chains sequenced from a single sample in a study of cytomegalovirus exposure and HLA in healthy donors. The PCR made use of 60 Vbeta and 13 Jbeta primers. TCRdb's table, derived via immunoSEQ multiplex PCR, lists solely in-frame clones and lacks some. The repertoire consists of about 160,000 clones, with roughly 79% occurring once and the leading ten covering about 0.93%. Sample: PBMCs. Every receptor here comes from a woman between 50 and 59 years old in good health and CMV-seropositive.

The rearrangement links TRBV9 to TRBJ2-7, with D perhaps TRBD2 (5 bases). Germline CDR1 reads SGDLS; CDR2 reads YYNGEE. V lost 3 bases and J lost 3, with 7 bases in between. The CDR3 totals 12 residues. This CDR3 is CASSGAGYEQYF. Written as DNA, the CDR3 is TGTGCCAGCAGCGGCGCGGGCTACGAGCAGTACTTC.

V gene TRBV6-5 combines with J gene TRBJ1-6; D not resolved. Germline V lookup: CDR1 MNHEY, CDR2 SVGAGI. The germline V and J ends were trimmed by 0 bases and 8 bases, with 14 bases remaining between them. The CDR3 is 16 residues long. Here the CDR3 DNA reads TGTGCCAGCAGTTACTCGATGGGCCGTCTACATTCACCCCTCCACTTT. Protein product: CASSYSMGRLHSPLHF.

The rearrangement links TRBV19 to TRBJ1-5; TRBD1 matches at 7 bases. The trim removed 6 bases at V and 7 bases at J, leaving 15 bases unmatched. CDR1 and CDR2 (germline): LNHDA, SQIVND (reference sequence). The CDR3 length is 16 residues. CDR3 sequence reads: CASRVTGVTGTQPQHF. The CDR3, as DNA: TGTGCCAGTAGAGTCACGGGAGTGACAGGGACGCAGCCCCAGCATTTT. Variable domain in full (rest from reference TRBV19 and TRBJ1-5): DGGITQSPKYLFRKEGQNVTLSCEQNLNHDAMYWYRQDPGQGLRLIYYSQIVNDFQKGDIAEGYSVSREKKESFPLTVTSAQKNPTAFYLCASRVTGVTGTQPQHFGDGTRLSIL.

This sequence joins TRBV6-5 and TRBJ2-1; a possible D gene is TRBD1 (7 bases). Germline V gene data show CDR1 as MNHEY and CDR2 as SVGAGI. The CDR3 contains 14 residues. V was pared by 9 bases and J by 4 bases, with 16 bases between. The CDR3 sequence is CASTQGGAYNEQFF. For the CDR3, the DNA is TGTGCCAGTACTCAGGGGGGAGCTTACAATGAGCAGTTCTTC.

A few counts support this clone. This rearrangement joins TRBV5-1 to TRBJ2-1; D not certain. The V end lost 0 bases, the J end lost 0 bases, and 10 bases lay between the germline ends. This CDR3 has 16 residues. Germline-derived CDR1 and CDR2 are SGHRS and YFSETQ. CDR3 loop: CASSLAVTDSYNEQFF. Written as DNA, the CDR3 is TGCGCCAGCAGCTTGGCCGTAACAGACTCCTACAATGAGCAGTTCTTC.

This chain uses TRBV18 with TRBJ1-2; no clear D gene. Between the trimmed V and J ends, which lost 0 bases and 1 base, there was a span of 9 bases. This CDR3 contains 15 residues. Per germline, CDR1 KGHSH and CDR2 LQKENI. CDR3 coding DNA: TGTGCCAGCTCACCACCGTCACTCATTAACTATGGCTACACCTTC. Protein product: CASSPPSLINYGYTF.

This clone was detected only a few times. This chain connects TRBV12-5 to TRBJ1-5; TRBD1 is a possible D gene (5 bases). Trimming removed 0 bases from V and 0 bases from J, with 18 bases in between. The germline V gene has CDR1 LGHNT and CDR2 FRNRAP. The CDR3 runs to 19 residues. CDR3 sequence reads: CASGLVPDGQPYSNQPQHF. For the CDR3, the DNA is TGTGCTAGTGGTTTGGTCCCCGATGGACAACCGTATAGCAATCAGCCCCAGCATTTT.

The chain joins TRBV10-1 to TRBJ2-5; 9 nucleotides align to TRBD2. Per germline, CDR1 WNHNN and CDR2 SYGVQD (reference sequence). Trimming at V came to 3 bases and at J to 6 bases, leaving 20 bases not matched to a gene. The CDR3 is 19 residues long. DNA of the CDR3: TGCGCCAGCAGTGAAACCCTTTTCGAGGCGGGGGGGCCCAGGAAGACCCAGTACTTC. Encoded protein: CASSETLFEAGGPRKTQYF.

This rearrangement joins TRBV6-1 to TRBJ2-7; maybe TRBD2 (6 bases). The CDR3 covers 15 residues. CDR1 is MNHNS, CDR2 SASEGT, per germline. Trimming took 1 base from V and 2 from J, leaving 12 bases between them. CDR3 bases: TGTGCCAGCAGTGAAGTCCAGGGAGGTCCCTACGAGCAGTACTTC. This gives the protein CASSEVQGGPYEQYF.

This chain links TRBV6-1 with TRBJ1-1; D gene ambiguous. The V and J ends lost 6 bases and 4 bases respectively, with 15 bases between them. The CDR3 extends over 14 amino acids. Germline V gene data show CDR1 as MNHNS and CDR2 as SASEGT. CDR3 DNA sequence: TGTGCCAGCAGGAGAGAGGGTGATACCACTGAAGCTTTCTTT. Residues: CASRREGDTTEAFF.

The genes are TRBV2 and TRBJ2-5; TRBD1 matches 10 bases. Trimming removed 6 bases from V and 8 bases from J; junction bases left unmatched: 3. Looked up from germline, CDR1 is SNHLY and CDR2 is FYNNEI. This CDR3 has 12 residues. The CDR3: CASRDRGRTQYF. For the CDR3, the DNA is TGTGCCAGCAGAGACAGGGGGCGCACCCAGTACTTC.

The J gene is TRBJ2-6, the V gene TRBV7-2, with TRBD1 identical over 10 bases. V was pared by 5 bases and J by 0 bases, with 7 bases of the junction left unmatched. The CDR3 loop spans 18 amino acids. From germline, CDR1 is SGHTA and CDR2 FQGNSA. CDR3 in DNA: TGTGCCAGCAGCCCTGGGACAGGGGACCCCTCTGGGGCCAACGTCCTGACTTTC. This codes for CASSPGTGDPSGANVLTF.